This T cell receptor (beta chain) was sequenced for a study of memory CD4+ T cells and cytomegalovirus serostatus. Study-level results: CMV serostatus prediction reached median AUC approximately 0.95, or 0.91 with US-trained model. Each of 65 to 75 CMV-associated TCRbeta sequences occurred in one to five individuals.

This CDR3 spans 18 amino acids. The V gene's germline CDR1 is SGHRS and CDR2 YFSETQ. With 0 bases clipped from V and 1 base from J, the junction kept 12 bases outside the gene matches. The sort gate was single viable CD3+CD4+CD8-CD45RO+ cells for memory CD4+ T cells. TCRdb's copy holds only in-frame clones and misses some; the assay was immunoSEQ multiplex PCR. The sample lists about 26,000 clones, 75% to 85% occurring once. As regards this clone: The antigen is unknown.

The clonotype comes from an adult in good health and CMV-seronegative. The sequenced material came from memory CD4+ T cells from blood. This sequence joins TRBV5-1 and TRBJ1-2, with 7 bases fitting TRBD1. The CDR3 coding sequence is TGCGCCAGCAGCTTGGCCCAAGAAGTGACAGGGCGTAACTATGGCTACACCTTC. This gives the protein CASSLAQEVTGRNYGYTF.